The next 13 T cell receptor beta chains were all read from a single sample in a study of the immune and genomic landscape of osteosarcoma. The data were produced by immunoSEQ multiplex PCR, yet TCRdb's version contains in-frame clones alone and is incomplete. The sample comprises about 6,200 clones, 60% to 70% of which are singletons, and 15% rests with the top ten. The post-treatment osteosarcoma tumors were primary, local recurrence or metastasis specimens from poor-prognosis patients. Sequencing used osteosarcoma tumor tissue from the lung. The receptors were gathered from a human donor with osteosarcoma.

V and J are TRBV19 and TRBJ2-1, with 10 bases lining up with TRBD2. CDR3 length: 14 amino acids. CDR1 is LNHDA, CDR2 SQIVND, per germline (reference sequence). V shed 3 bases and J 7 bases; nucleotides not matched to a gene: 3. The CDR3 is CASSISSGSNEQFF. The CDR3 nucleotides read TGTGCCAGTAGTATTTCTAGCGGGAGTAATGAGCAGTTCTTC.

The chain uses TRBV9 and TRBJ2-1; 7 bases agree with TRBD2. Germline V lookup: CDR1 SGDLS, CDR2 YYNGEE. The CDR3 contains 15 residues. J was trimmed by 5 bases and V by 4 bases; bases with no gene match: 9. The CDR3 DNA is TGTGCCAGCAGCAAAACTCGAACTAGCGACAATGAGCAGTTCTTC. This sequence encodes CASSKTRTSDNEQFF.

By share of the sample, this clone is medium-sized (0.01 to 0.1%). The rearrangement links TRBV5-1 to TRBJ1-2, with a possible D match to TRBD1 (6 bases). CDR1 is SGHRS and CDR2 is YFSETQ in the germline V gene. Trimming removed 4 bases from V and 6 bases from J, with 19 bases in between. The CDR3 is 15 residues long. The CDR3 region has the DNA TGCGCCAGCAGCACTGGGCGGGGGCTGGAGGATGGCTACACCTTC. The encoded protein is CASSTGRGLEDGYTF.

This clone is medium-sized (0.01 to 0.1%) by share. The rearrangement links TRBV9 to TRBJ2-1; TRBD1 matches 10 bases. The germline CDR1 and CDR2 sequences are SGDLS and YYNGEE. V lost 4 bases, J lost 8 bases, and 12 bases stayed unmatched. The CDR3 totals 16 residues. In DNA form, the CDR3 reads TGTGCCAGCAGCACCGAGACAGGGGGCGCGAACTATGAGCAGTTCTTC. Its translation is CASSTETGGANYEQFF.

This chain's CDR3 is CASSQAWQGAGGANVLTF. In nucleotides, the CDR3 is TGCGCCAGCAGCCAAGCTTGGCAGGGGGCGGGTGGGGCCAACGTCCTGACTTTC. This sequence joins TRBV4-3 and TRBJ2-6; 8 bases agree with TRBD1. Germline CDR1 reads LGHNA; CDR2 reads YSLEER. The ends lost 1 base at V and 3 bases at J; junction bases unmatched: 8. CDR3 size: 18 residues.

There are a few counts of this clone. V usage is TRBV19 and J usage is TRBJ1-5; D remains unclear. V lost 5 bases and J lost 5, with 10 bases in between. This CDR3 spans 13 amino acids. Germline V gene lookup returns CDR1 LNHDA and CDR2 SQIVND (reference sequence). The CDR3 reads CASSEYRDQPQHF. CDR3 sequence (DNA): TGTGCCAGTAGTGAATACCGGGATCAGCCCCAGCATTTT.

The gene calls are TRBV19 and TRBJ1-2; D is possibly TRBD1 (6 bases). This CDR3 is built from 15 residues. V was clipped by 6 bases and J by 0 bases, with 14 bases between them. The V gene's germline CDR1 is LNHDA and CDR2 SQIVND (reference sequence). The CDR3 DNA reads as TGTGCCAGTAGCGACAGGACCCCCTCTAACTATGGCTACACCTTC. Translation: CASSDRTPSNYGYTF.

The genes are TRBV11-3 and TRBJ2-1, with a possible D match to TRBD2 (5 bases). CDR1 and CDR2 from the germline V gene are SGHNT and YENEEA. The CDR3 length is 14 residues. Trimming shortened V by 4 bases and J by 7 bases, and 14 bases separated the two germline ends. The CDR3 region is CASSSQDSGNEQFF. The CDR3 region has the DNA TGTGCCAGCAGCTCCCAAGACTCGGGGAATGAGCAGTTCTTC.

The V gene is TRBV6-6, the J gene TRBJ2-7, with 10 positions matching TRBD1. Germline V lookup: CDR1 MNHNY, CDR2 SVGAGI (reference sequence). Trimming cost V 6 bases and J 4 bases; bases outside gene matches: 6. The CDR3 is made up of 14 amino acids. Written as DNA, the CDR3 is TGTGCCAGCAGACACCGGGACAGGGGTTACGAGCAGTACTTC. This gives the protein CASRHRDRGYEQYF.

This chain's CDR3 is CASSSPGHITGELFF. The DNA of the CDR3 is TGTGCCAGCAGCTCGCCGGGACACATCACCGGGGAGCTGTTTTTT. The chain recombines TRBV7-2 with TRBJ2-2, with D perhaps TRBD1 (6 bases). The CDR3 has 15 residues. V lost 4 bases and J lost 4, with 13 bases in between. The germline gives CDR1 SGHTA, CDR2 FQGNSA.

The rearrangement uses TRBV7-6 and TRBJ2-1, with 8 nucleotides matching TRBD1. Trimming removed 6 bases from V and 7 bases from J; junction bases left unmatched: 11. Germline lookup yields CDR1 SGHVS and CDR2 FNYEAQ. CDR3 length: 15 residues. In DNA form, the CDR3 reads TGTGCCAGCAGTTCAGGTGTGACAGGGGCGAATGAGCAGTTCTTC. Its protein product is CASSSGVTGANEQFF.

V and J are TRBV7-2 and TRBJ2-3, with D unresolved. Looked up from germline, CDR1 is SGHTA and CDR2 is FQGNSA. The CDR3 covers 14 residues. Trimming removed 5 bases from V and 5 bases from J, with 14 bases in between. DNA of the CDR3: TGTGCCAGCAGCCCGAGGACCCCTCGAGATACGCAGTATTTT. Its translation: CASSPRTPRDTQYF.

The chain carries TRBV27 and TRBJ2-3, with 10 nucleotides matching TRBD1. Germline CDR1 MNHEY, CDR2 SMNVEV (reference sequence). This CDR3 contains 16 residues. V lost 6 bases and J lost 2; bases outside the gene matches: 8. The CDR3 is CASRIGQGVNTDTQYF. The CDR3 DNA reads TGTGCCAGCAGAATCGGACAGGGGGTTAACACAGATACGCAGTATTTT.